The 20 T cell receptor beta chains in this list originate from one sample, sequenced in a study of blood T cells in healthy people across ages. A J-beta primer mix and a sample-barcoded 5' primer were used in a second PCR of about 7 to 12 cycles. One entry per CDR3 protein, called by TCRdb with MiXCR from the 5' RACE reads. The data hold about 1.5 million distinct CDR3 sequences, with roughly two fifths observed a single time. Sequenced input: blood. These receptors were taken from a woman aged 18-29 years in good health.

V and J are TRBV12-3 or TRBV12-4 and TRBJ1-2, with 8 bases fitting TRBD1. V shed 4 bases, J shed 4 bases, and the junction held 8 bases outside the gene matches. The CDR3 loop spans 15 amino acids. In DNA form, the CDR3 reads TGTGCCAGCAGTTCGGGGACAGGTACTAGCTATGGCTACACCTTC. This encodes CASSSGTGTSYGYTF.

The rearrangement links TRBV6-1 to TRBJ2-7; D ambiguous. Matching the DNA end better, TRBJ2-5 makes the J call doubtful. Germline-derived CDR1 and CDR2 are MNHNS and SASEGT. The CDR3 covers 12 residues. For the CDR3, the DNA is TGTGCCAGCAGGTCGGATTTGGAGACCCAGTACTTC. This gives the protein CASRSDLETQYF.

The chain has TRBV4-3 and TRBJ1-1, with 7 bases aligning to TRBD1. The CDR3 contains 14 residues. The trim removed 0 bases at V and 7 bases at J, leaving 5 bases unmatched. Germline lookup yields CDR1 LGHNA and CDR2 YSLEER. CDR3 in amino acids: CASSQDPGTDEAFF. The CDR3 DNA sequence: TGCGCCAGCAGCCAAGACCCAGGGACAGATGAAGCTTTCTTT.

The CDR3 DNA reads TGTGCCAGCAGTTACTACCGGGGAGGAGGGGATGGCTACACCTTC. Translating it yields CASSYYRGGGDGYTF. V is TRBV6-5 and J is TRBJ1-2; a possible D gene is TRBD1 (5 bases). The V and J ends lost 1 base and 6 bases respectively, with 15 bases between them. The CDR3 consists of 15 residues. Germline values: CDR1 MNHEY, CDR2 SVGAGI.

This clonotype was found many times. The chain combines TRBV12-3 or TRBV12-4 with TRBJ2-5, with D perhaps TRBD2 (5 bases). The ends were cut back, 6 bases at V and 5 bases at J, with 19 bases in the middle. CDR3 length equals 15 residues. CDR3 in amino acids: CASSSGAAGDETQYF. CDR3 bases: TGTGCCAGCAGCAGTGGAGCGGCTGGAGACGAGACCCAGTACTTC.

This clonotype came up a few times. This chain uses TRBV12-3 or TRBV12-4 with TRBJ1-2, with D possibly TRBD1 on 5 matching bases. The CDR3 loop spans 12 amino acids. The CDR3 region has the DNA TGTGCGGACCAGGGTTCAAACTATGGCTACACCTTC. Translated: CADQGSNYGYTF.

This clonotype was seen only a few times. V usage is TRBV12-3 or TRBV12-4 and J usage is TRBJ2-1, with a weak D call TRBD2 (5 bases). Trimming removed 5 bases at V and 4 bases at J, with 12 bases between. The CDR3 totals 14 residues. The CDR3 nucleotides read TGTGCCAGCAGTCCGAGGGAAAATTACAATGAGCAGTTCTTC. Residues: CASSPRENYNEQFF.

This clonotype came up a few times. This chain connects TRBV4-1 to TRBJ1-1; D gene ambiguous. The germline V gene has CDR1 MGHRA and CDR2 YSYEKL. The CDR3 runs to 13 residues. Trimming took off 1 base at V and 5 bases at J, with 8 bases between the two ends. CDR3 DNA sequence: TGCGCCAGCAGCCAAGTGCAGAGTACTGAAGCTTTCTTT. This gives the protein CASSQVQSTEAFF.

The V gene is TRBV15, the J gene TRBJ1-5, with D possibly being TRBD1 (5 bases). CDR1 is LNHNV, CDR2 YYDKDF, per germline (reference sequence). This CDR3 is 16 amino acids long. V was cut by 4 bases and J by 0 bases, with 13 bases left in between. The CDR3 region is CATSKRQRVSNQPQHF. CDR3 nucleotide sequence: TGTGCCACCAGCAAGAGACAGCGAGTTAGCAATCAGCCCCAGCATTTT.

This clonotype came up a few times. The chain is built from TRBV5-5 and TRBJ2-4; TRBD2 agrees at 14 bases. V lost 4 bases, J lost 6 bases, and 12 bases stayed unmatched. Germline CDR1 and CDR2: SGHKS and YYEKEE (reference sequence). CDR3 length: 18 amino acids. Here the CDR3 reads CASSLQTSGGAELNIQYF. The CDR3 coding sequence is TGTGCCAGCAGCCTCCAGACTAGCGGGGGGGCTGAACTAAACATTCAGTACTTC.

The sample holds one count of this clonotype. The rearrangement uses TRBV4-1 and TRBJ2-7; tentatively, D is TRBD1 or TRBD2 (5 bases each). The J call is doubtful: the DNA matches TRBJ2-5 better. Germline CDR1 reads MGHRA; CDR2 reads YSYEKL. The CDR3 has 14 residues. The CDR3 here is CASSQGEGSETQYF. In nucleotides, the CDR3 is TGCGCCAGCAGCCAAGGAGAGGGGTCGGAGACCCAGTACTTC.

The J gene is TRBJ2-1, the V gene TRBV6-2 or TRBV6-3, with 8 positions matching TRBD1. CDR3 length equals 15 residues. V shed 4 bases and J 5 bases; nucleotides not matched to a gene: 7. CDR1 is MNHEY, CDR2 SVGEGT, per germline. CDR3 sequence: CASSSRQGRHNEQFF. CDR3 DNA: TGTGCCAGCAGTTCGAGACAGGGGCGCCACAATGAGCAGTTCTTC.

The J gene is TRBJ2-1, the V gene TRBV29-1; tentative D call: TRBD2 (6 bases). CDR3 length: 14 residues. Trimming removed 6 bases from V and 0 bases from J, with 12 bases in between. CDR1 is SQVTM and CDR2 is ANQGSEA in the germline V gene. The CDR3 nucleotides are TGCAGCGTCTCGGGACTCCTCTCCTACAATGAGCAGTTCTTC. This sequence encodes CSVSGLLSYNEQFF.

The rearrangement uses TRBV12-3 or TRBV12-4 and TRBJ2-1; 8 bases agree with TRBD2. With V trimmed by 2 bases and J by 0 bases, 3 bases remained unmatched. This CDR3 contains 16 residues. The CDR3 loop reads CASSLFSGISYNEQFF. The CDR3 DNA is TGTGCCAGCAGTTTATTTAGCGGGATCTCCTACAATGAGCAGTTCTTC.

This clonotype was found once. The CDR3 loop reads CASSQERYIGGEQFF. As DNA, the CDR3 is TGCGCCAGCAGCCAAGAGAGGTATATAGGCGGTGAGCAGTTCTTC. The chain carries TRBV4-3 and TRBJ2-1; D unclear. Looked up from germline, CDR1 is LGHNA and CDR2 is YSLEER. The CDR3 runs 15 residues. V was clipped by 0 bases and J by 9 bases, with 15 bases between them.

A few counts support this clonotype. The V call is TRBV28, the J call TRBJ2-7; 7 bases align to TRBD2. V was pared by 7 bases and J by 2 bases, with 11 bases of the junction left unmatched. The CDR3 is made up of 15 amino acids. Per germline, CDR1 MDHEN and CDR2 SYDVKM. CDR3 sequence reads: CASTQGLMLAYEQYF. CDR3 DNA sequence: TGTGCCAGCACCCAGGGACTAATGTTAGCCTACGAGCAGTACTTC.

This clonotype was seen a few times. The chain joins TRBV18 to TRBJ2-7, with 8 bases identical to TRBD2. There are 14 residues in the CDR3. V lost 3 bases, J lost 3 bases, and 4 bases stayed unmatched. Germline CDR1 and CDR2: KGHSH and LQKENI. The CDR3 sequence: CASSPPGLVYEQYF. In DNA, the CDR3 is TGTGCCAGCTCACCCCCGGGACTAGTCTACGAGCAGTACTTC.

The chain employs TRBV6-6 and TRBJ2-7, with 8 bases that match TRBD2. The CDR3 is 15 residues long. Germline lookup yields CDR1 MNHNY and CDR2 SVGAGI (reference sequence). J lost 3 bases, V lost 6 bases, and 10 bases had no gene match. The CDR3, as DNA: TGTGCCAGCAGCCATGCAAGCGGGGGAAACTACGAGCAGTACTTC. Encoded protein: CASSHASGGNYEQYF.

There are a few counts of this clonotype. The rearrangement joins TRBV18 to TRBJ2-1; D gene ambiguous. CDR1 KGHSH and CDR2 LQKENI come from the germline V gene. This CDR3 has 16 amino acids. The V gene lost 2 bases and the J gene lost 5 bases, with 16 bases spanning the gap. CDR3 amino acids: CASSPASWASDNEQFF. CDR3 sequence (DNA): TGTGCCAGCTCACCAGCCTCGTGGGCATCTGACAATGAGCAGTTCTTC.

This clonotype was observed a handful of times. CDR3 nucleotide sequence: TGCAGTGCAGCCACTAGCGACTTCTCCTACGAGCAGTACTTC. It specifies CSAATSDFSYEQYF. The rearrangement links TRBV20-1 to TRBJ2-7; TRBD2 matches 7 bases. The CDR3 totals 14 residues. J lost 0 bases, V lost 6 bases, and 8 bases had no gene match. Per germline, CDR1 DFQATT and CDR2 SNEGSKA (reference sequence).